This T cell receptor beta chain was captured by sequencing in a study of blood T cell repertoires in COVID-19. As processed by the authors: Estimated nucleated cell counts came from reference gene primer amplification. The repertoire was sequenced with immunoSEQ multiplex PCR; TCRdb's copy has only in-frame clones and lacks some. That table supplies the V and J calls and clone size; D and trimming were determined from the DNA. Among approximately 150,000 clones listed, approximately 84% were seen once. Germline-derived CDR1 and CDR2 are MNHEY and SMNVEV (reference sequence). After removal of 6 bases from V and 7 bases from J, the junction contained 12 bases not matched to a gene. The CDR3 runs to 15 residues.

The gene calls are TRBV27 and TRBJ1-5; 7 positions match TRBD1. The origin of this receptor is a woman aged 80 or over with COVID-19, enrolled during active disease. Source material: peripheral blood. The CDR3 protein is CASRSETGSWQPQHF. The CDR3 DNA reads TGTGCCAGCAGGTCCGAGACAGGGTCGTGGCAGCCCCAGCATTTT.